One and the same sample provided the 14 T cell receptor beta chains below, sequenced in a study of blood T cell repertoires in COVID-19. The repertoire was sequenced with immunoSEQ multiplex PCR; TCRdb's copy has only in-frame clones and lacks some. The sample has roughly 140,000 clones, 88% seen once; the top ten hold about 11%. The sequencing sample was made of peripheral blood. These receptors originate from a man aged 45 to 65 with active or convalescent COVID-19.

The chain's CDR3 is CSVVPSTDTQYF. In DNA, the CDR3 is TGCAGCGTTGTCCCTAGCACAGATACGCAGTATTTT. The genes are TRBV29-1 and TRBJ2-3, with no clear D. This CDR3 is 12 amino acids long. Germline V gives CDR1 SQVTM, CDR2 ANQGSEA. V was cut by 4 bases and J by 0 bases, with 5 bases left in between.

The V and J genes are TRBV28 and TRBJ2-2; a possible D gene is TRBD1 (5 bases). Germline loops: CDR1 MDHEN, CDR2 SYDVKM. This CDR3 has 15 residues. Deletions cut 3 bases from V and 2 bases from J, with 10 bases between. The CDR3 reads CASSFYRRNTGELFF. DNA for the CDR3: TGTGCCAGCAGTTTTTACAGGAGAAACACCGGGGAGCTGTTTTTT.

The CDR3 sequence: CASSLTLRGGLVGEQYF. The DNA for the CDR3 is TGTGCCAGCAGTCTCACCCTACGGGGGGGTTTGGTCGGCGAGCAGTACTTC. V and J are TRBV28 and TRBJ2-7; TRBD2 agrees at 8 bases. There are 17 residues in the CDR3. Germline lookup yields CDR1 MDHEN and CDR2 SYDVKM. Trimming at V came to 5 bases and at J to 6 bases, leaving 18 bases not matched to a gene.

The gene calls are TRBV27 and TRBJ1-2, with 11 bases matching TRBD1. Looked up from germline, CDR1 is MNHEY and CDR2 is SMNVEV (reference sequence). V was clipped by 6 bases and J by 4 bases; unmatched bases: 7. This CDR3 region has 15 residues. In nucleotides, the CDR3 is TGTGCCAGCAGCCGAGGGACAGGGGGAACCTATGGCTACACCTTC. Protein product: CASSRGTGGTYGYTF.

This sequence joins TRBV2 and TRBJ1-6; D is ambiguous. V lost 4 bases and J 6 bases, leaving 13 bases between the germline ends. Germline V gene lookup returns CDR1 SNHLY and CDR2 FYNNEI. The CDR3 runs to 15 residues. Written as DNA, the CDR3 is TGTGCCAGCAGTGTAGACGGAGCGTTTAATTCACCCCTCCACTTT. The encoded protein is CASSVDGAFNSPLHF. The full variable domain, in which reference TRBV2 and TRBJ1-6 provide the parts outside the CDR3, is EPEVTQTPSHQVTQMGQEVILRCVPISNHLYFYWYRQILGQKVEFLVSFYNNEISEKSEIFDDQFSVERPDGSNFTLKIRSTKLEDSAMYFCASSVDGAFNSPLHFGNGTRLTVT.

V and J are TRBV3-1 (or the pseudogene TRBV3-2) and TRBJ1-2; 10 bases line up with TRBD1. The CDR3 has 15 amino acids. Germline lookup yields CDR1 LGHDT and CDR2 YNNKEL (reference sequence). V trimming: 0 bases; J trimming: 4 bases; junction bases outside the gene matches: 2. DNA of the CDR3: TGTGCCAGCAGCCAAGAAGGGACAGGGGTCTATGGCTACACCTTC. Its protein product is CASSQEGTGVYGYTF.

The chain is built from TRBV9 and TRBJ1-2, with unresolved D. The CDR3 consists of 13 residues. Trimming shortened V by 4 bases and J by 0 bases, and 7 bases separated the two germline ends. Looked up from germline, CDR1 is SGDLS and CDR2 is YYNGEE. CDR3 nucleotides: TGTGCCAGCAGCTCGAGTCCTAACTATGGCTACACCTTC. It specifies CASSSSPNYGYTF.

This clone was detected once. The V and J genes are TRBV24-1 and TRBJ2-2; 11 bases are shared with TRBD2. Germline assignment: CDR1 KGHDR and CDR2 SFDVKD. The CDR3 consists of 17 residues. Trimming removed 4 bases from V and 2 bases from J; junction bases left unmatched: 5. CDR3 coding DNA: TGTGCCACCAGTGACCCTCTAGCGGGAGGAAACACCGGGGAGCTGTTTTTT. Translating it yields CATSDPLAGGNTGELFF.

The chain employs TRBV5-5 and TRBJ2-7; D may be TRBD2 (6 bases). With 2 bases removed from V and 2 bases from J, the gap between germline ends came to 11 bases. Per the germline V gene, CDR1 is SGHKS and CDR2 is YYEKEE (reference sequence). This CDR3 comprises 14 residues. CDR3 nucleotides: TGTGCCAGCAGCTTAGGGACTCCAACCTACGAGCAGTACTTC. This gives the protein CASSLGTPTYEQYF.

The rearrangement joins TRBV4-2 to TRBJ2-1; TRBD2 matches 11 bases. The CDR3 totals 15 residues. The J segment lost 9 bases and the V segment lost 1 base, leaving 5 bases of the junction unmatched. The germline gives CDR1 LGHNA, CDR2 YNFKEQ. CDR3 bases: TGTGCCAGCAGCCAAGCTGGGACTAGCGGCAGTGAGCAGTTCTTC. This codes for CASSQAGTSGSEQFF.

V and J are TRBV29-1 and TRBJ2-4; TRBD1 aligns across 7 bases. The CDR3 loop spans 14 amino acids. Germline CDR1 and CDR2: SQVTM and ANQGSEA. V was clipped by 0 bases and J by 6 bases; unmatched bases: 5. The CDR3 region is CSVEDRGTRNIQYF. The CDR3 coding sequence is TGCAGCGTTGAAGACAGGGGGACGAGAAACATTCAGTACTTC.

The chain's CDR3 is CASRRLQGEGNQPQHF. In DNA, the CDR3 is TGTGCCAGCAGACGATTACAGGGAGAAGGCAATCAGCCCCAGCATTTT. This rearrangement joins TRBV28 to TRBJ1-5; D is perhaps TRBD1 (6 bases). The CDR3 has 16 amino acids. Trimming took 6 bases from V and 2 from J, leaving 17 bases between them. Germline assignment: CDR1 MDHEN and CDR2 SYDVKM.

V gene TRBV15 combines with J gene TRBJ2-1; D is perhaps TRBD2 (6 bases). The V gene lost 5 bases and the J gene lost 5 bases, with 13 bases spanning the gap. Germline CDR1 is LNHNV and CDR2 is YYDKDF (reference sequence). This CDR3 region has 14 residues. The CDR3 sequence is CATSPPTSHNEQFF. CDR3 DNA sequence: TGTGCCACCAGCCCCCCGACTAGTCACAATGAGCAGTTCTTC.

The rearrangement joins TRBV9 to TRBJ2-1; possibly TRBD1 for D (5 bases). Germline-derived CDR1 and CDR2 are SGDLS and YYNGEE. The CDR3 runs 18 residues. Trimming stripped 0 bases from V and 4 bases from J, with 20 bases between. Here the CDR3 reads CASSVEGVGRSIYNEQFF. The CDR3 DNA reads as TGTGCCAGCAGCGTAGAAGGGGTGGGTAGGTCCATATACAATGAGCAGTTCTTC.